This TCR beta chain stems from a study of cytomegalovirus exposure and HLA in healthy donors. Study-level information: Clustering assigned about 80% of the approximately 390 genotyped donors to the Caucasian-associated ancestry cluster.

Donors had nominal health at sampling but likely had unrecorded immune exposures. Germline-derived CDR1 and CDR2 are MNHEY and SMNVEV (reference sequence). Trimming stripped 6 bases from V and 4 bases from J, with 18 bases between. The CDR3 sequence is 15 residues long. Of note for this clone: This sample includes further DNA sequences coding for the same CDR3.

In the PCR, 60 Vbeta and 13 Jbeta primers were used. The repertoire was sequenced with immunoSEQ multiplex PCR; TCRdb's copy has only in-frame clones and lacks some. Of about 120,000 clones detected, around 82% appear once; the ten largest clones hold more than 1%. The V call is TRBV27, the J call TRBJ1-2; D perhaps matches TRBD1 (6 bases). This sequence was found in a female donor in good health and CMV-seronegative. Sequences were obtained from PBMCs. CDR3 DNA sequence: TGTGCCAGCAGCCCAGTAGGGGGGGAGGTCTATGGCTACACCTTC. As protein: CASSPVGGEVYGYTF.